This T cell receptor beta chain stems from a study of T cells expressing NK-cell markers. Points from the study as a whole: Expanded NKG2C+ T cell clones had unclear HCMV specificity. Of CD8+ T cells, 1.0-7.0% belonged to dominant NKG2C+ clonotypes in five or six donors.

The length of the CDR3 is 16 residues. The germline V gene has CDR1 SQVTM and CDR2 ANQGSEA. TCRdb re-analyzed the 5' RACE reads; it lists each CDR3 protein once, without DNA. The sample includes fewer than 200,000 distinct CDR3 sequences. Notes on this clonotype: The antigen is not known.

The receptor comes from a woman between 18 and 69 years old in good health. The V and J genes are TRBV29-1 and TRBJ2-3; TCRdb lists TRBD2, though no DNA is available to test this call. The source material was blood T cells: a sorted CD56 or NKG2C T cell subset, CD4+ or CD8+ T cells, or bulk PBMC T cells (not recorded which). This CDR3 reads CSVAGGAGGPADTQYF.